Listed here are 27 T cell receptor beta chains from one sample, sequenced in a study of blood T cell dynamics during melanoma immunotherapy (dated by TCRdb to 2018 to 2020). Explained via the paper, the time point label denotes: pre-treatment baseline. The library was generated by the immunoSEQ multiplex PCR assay. Held by TCRdb, this immuneACCESS table contains in-frame sequences only and omits some clones. Under half of the omission traces to an unresolved V gene where checked; the cause of the rest is unknown. In all, the sample holds about 13,000 clones, and 92% of those were seen once. Of the sample, 0.18% falls within the top ten clones. This material consisted of effector memory CD8+ T cells from blood, taken from a patient treated with checkpoint blockade. The receptors come from a human donor with melanoma.

The chain joins TRBV7-2 to TRBJ2-5, with D hard to call. The V gene lost 1 base and the J gene lost 11 bases, with 11 bases spanning the gap. CDR1 SGHTA and CDR2 FQGNSA come from the germline V gene. The CDR3 loop spans 12 amino acids. The CDR3 sequence is CASSLEHLPQYF. CDR3 nucleotide sequence: TGTGCCAGCAGCTTAGAGCACCTTCCGCAGTACTTC. The full variable domain, in which reference TRBV7-2 and TRBJ2-5 provide the parts outside the CDR3, is GAGVSQSPSNKVTEKGKDVELRCDPISGHTALYWYRQSLGQGLEFLIYFQGNSAPDKSGLPSDRFSAERTGGSVSTLTIQRTQQEDSAVYLCASSLEHLPQYFGPGTRLLVL.

The genes are TRBV29-1 and TRBJ2-2; no reliable D call. The CDR3 contains 14 residues. V was shortened by 4 bases and J by 5 bases, with 14 bases between the two germline ends. Per the germline V gene, CDR1 is SQVTM and CDR2 is ANQGSEA. The CDR3 nucleotides are TGCAGCGTTGTTGAGGTTGGGGTAACCGGGGAGCTGTTTTTT. Protein product: CSVVEVGVTGELFF.

The gene calls are TRBV6-5 and TRBJ2-2, with D tentatively TRBD1 (6 bases). This CDR3 contains 15 residues. From germline, CDR1 is MNHEY and CDR2 SVGAGI. V lost 5 bases and J 3 bases, leaving 13 bases between the germline ends. This CDR3 reads CASSQDSPDTGELFF. The CDR3 coding sequence is TGTGCCAGCAGTCAGGACAGTCCGGACACCGGGGAGCTGTTTTTT.

The V call is TRBV9, the J call TRBJ2-1; 11 bases are a match to TRBD2. CDR1 is SGDLS and CDR2 is YYNGEE in the germline V gene. The CDR3 spans 16 residues. V shed 3 bases, J shed 9 bases, and the junction held 11 bases outside the gene matches. This chain's CDR3 is CASSAFTSGSVGEQFF. In DNA, the CDR3 is TGTGCCAGCAGCGCATTTACTAGCGGGAGTGTCGGTGAGCAGTTCTTC. Together with reference TRBV9 and TRBJ2-1, the CDR3 gives the full variable domain: DSGVTQTPKHLITATGQRVTLRCSPRSGDLSVYWYQQSLDQGLQFLIQYYNGEERAKGNILERFSAQQFPDLHSELNLSSLELGDSALYFCASSAFTSGSVGEQFFGPGTRLTVL.

V gene TRBV9 combines with J gene TRBJ2-1; maybe TRBD2 (5 bases). This CDR3 has 13 amino acids. V was pared by 4 bases and J by 9 bases, with 14 bases between. Germline V gene data show CDR1 as SGDLS and CDR2 as YYNGEE. CDR3 in DNA: TGTGCCAGCAGCCGCCCAGGAGGCACTGAGCAGTTCTTC. This encodes CASSRPGGTEQFF.

This chain connects TRBV11-2 to TRBJ2-3; 12 bases are a match to TRBD2. Trimming at V came to 4 bases and at J to 0 bases, leaving 11 bases not matched to a gene. The CDR3 length is 19 residues. Germline CDR1 SGHAT, CDR2 FQNNGV. CDR3 amino acids: CASSWGLAGLSHSTDTQYF. CDR3 DNA sequence: TGTGCCAGCAGCTGGGGACTAGCGGGCCTATCACATAGCACAGATACGCAGTATTTT.

J is TRBJ2-5 and V is TRBV9; a weak D match, TRBD1 (6 bases). Trimming shortened V by 7 bases and J by 5 bases, and 15 bases separated the two germline ends. Germline V gene sequence: CDR1 SGDLS, CDR2 YYNGEE. The CDR3 length is 13 residues. CDR3 amino acids: CASGDTLRETQYF. For the CDR3, the DNA is TGTGCCAGCGGGGACACCCTCCGGGAGACCCAGTACTTC.

V and J are TRBV5-1 and TRBJ1-1; tentatively, D is TRBD1 (6 bases). Trimming left V 4 bases short and J 1 base short, with 11 bases between. The CDR3 is 14 residues long. CDR1 is SGHRS and CDR2 is YFSETQ in the germline V gene. CDR3 DNA: TGCGCCAGCAGCCCGGGACACAAGAACACTGAAGCTTTCTTT. Translated: CASSPGHKNTEAFF.

This chain links TRBV29-1 with TRBJ2-2; 11 bases align to TRBD1. Germline CDR1 SQVTM, CDR2 ANQGSEA. The CDR3 has 16 residues. Trimming took 2 bases from V and 4 from J; bases not matched to a gene: 6. CDR3 residues: CSVELGGQGVTGELFF. CDR3 nucleotide sequence: TGCAGCGTTGAACTAGGGGGACAGGGGGTCACCGGGGAGCTGTTTTTT.

V usage is TRBV6-1 and J usage is TRBJ2-3; D gene uncertain. The CDR3 is made up of 13 amino acids. V shed 3 bases and J shed 6 bases, with 10 bases lying between them. From germline, CDR1 is MNHNS and CDR2 SASEGT. DNA for the CDR3: TGTGCCAGCAGTGACTTAATGGGCGATACGCAGTATTTT. It encodes CASSDLMGDTQYF.

This chain uses TRBV19 with TRBJ2-7; no firm D call. The V and J ends lost 3 bases and 2 bases respectively, with 11 bases between them. Germline lookup yields CDR1 LNHDA and CDR2 SQIVND (reference sequence). The CDR3 is 14 amino acids. CDR3 in amino acids: CASSISGSPYEQYF. The CDR3 coding sequence is TGTGCCAGTAGTATCTCTGGGTCCCCCTACGAGCAGTACTTC.

The V call is TRBV7-8, the J call TRBJ1-2; TRBD1 agrees at 8 bases. CDR3 length: 14 amino acids. The germline gives CDR1 SGHVS, CDR2 FQNEAQ. The trim removed 3 bases at V and 4 bases at J, leaving 4 bases unmatched. The CDR3 coding sequence is TGTGCCAGCAGCTTCGGACAGGGCGCCTATGGCTACACCTTC. This sequence encodes CASSFGQGAYGYTF.

This chain uses TRBV7-2 with TRBJ2-1; 7 bases line up with TRBD2. CDR3 length: 18 amino acids. After removal of 5 bases from V and 4 bases from J, the junction contained 17 bases not matched to a gene. Germline CDR1 SGHTA, CDR2 FQGNSA. CDR3 DNA: TGTGCCAGCAGCACCCCGGCTGACGCGGGAGTGGTTTACAATGAGCAGTTCTTC. This gives the protein CASSTPADAGVVYNEQFF.

The chain employs TRBV5-6 and TRBJ1-1; no firm D call. Deletions cut 2 bases from V and 0 bases from J, with 5 bases between. The CDR3 totals 13 residues. Germline CDR1 reads SGHDT; CDR2 reads YYEEEE. This chain's CDR3 is CASSFTVNTEAFF. DNA of the CDR3: TGTGCCAGCAGCTTTACAGTGAACACTGAAGCTTTCTTT.

This rearrangement joins TRBV29-1 to TRBJ1-1, with D tentatively TRBD1 (5 bases). CDR3 size: 13 residues. V lost 3 bases and J lost 7, with 15 bases in between. Looked up from germline, CDR1 is SQVTM and CDR2 is ANQGSEA. CDR3 nucleotide sequence: TGCAGCGTTGACCCCCAGGGTGTGATTGAAGCTTTCTTT. Its protein is CSVDPQGVIEAFF.

The V gene is TRBV7-8, the J gene TRBJ2-1, with 9 bases matching TRBD2. The CDR3 covers 20 residues. Trimming cost V 2 bases and J 5 bases; bases outside gene matches: 19. Germline V gives CDR1 SGHVS, CDR2 FQNEAQ. CDR3 amino acids: CASSLTIYASGGRAHNEQFF. The CDR3, as DNA: TGTGCCAGCAGCTTAACGATCTACGCGAGCGGCGGGAGGGCCCACAATGAGCAGTTCTTC. The variable domain in full, completed from reference TRBV7-8 and TRBJ2-1, reads GAGVSQSPRYKVAKRGQDVALRCDPISGHVSLFWYQQALGQGPEFLTYFQNEAQLDKSGLPSDRFFAERPEGSVSTLKIQRTQQEDSAVYLCASSLTIYASGGRAHNEQFFGPGTRLTVL.

Remarks on this clone: The junction and the germline gene differ at one end; a read error may be behind it. The chain employs TRBV19 and TRBJ2-1; D is ambiguous. This CDR3 region has 16 residues. Looked up from germline, CDR1 is LNHDA and CDR2 is SQIVND (reference sequence). Written as DNA, the CDR3 is TGTGCCAGTAGTGTAGACTCAAATCTGCGGTACAATGAGCAGTTCTTC. It codes for CASSVDSNLRYNEQFF. Together with reference TRBV19 and TRBJ2-1, the CDR3 gives the full variable domain: DGGITQSPKYLFRKEGQNVTLSCEQNLNHDAMYWYRQDPGQGLRLIYYSQIVNDFQKGDIAEGYSVSREKKESFPLTVTSAQKNPTAFYLCASSVDSNLRYNEQFFGPGTRLTVL.

This chain connects TRBV19 to TRBJ1-5; D is uncertain. Germline CDR1 reads LNHDA; CDR2 reads SQIVND (reference sequence). This CDR3 region has 12 residues. Trimming took off 3 bases at V and 7 bases at J, with 7 bases between the two ends. The CDR3, as DNA: TGTGCCAGTAGTATGGCCGGGCAGCCCCAGCATTTT. The encoded protein is CASSMAGQPQHF. Together with reference TRBV19 and TRBJ1-5, the CDR3 gives the full variable domain: DGGITQSPKYLFRKEGQNVTLSCEQNLNHDAMYWYRQDPGQGLRLIYYSQIVNDFQKGDIAEGYSVSREKKESFPLTVTSAQKNPTAFYLCASSMAGQPQHFGDGTRLSIL.

CDR3 sequence: CASSLAEGTGPDYEQYF. The CDR3 DNA reads as TGTGCCAGCAGCTTGGCCGAGGGGACAGGGCCAGACTACGAGCAGTACTTC. This chain connects TRBV5-8 to TRBJ2-7; 9 bases match TRBD1. CDR1 is SGHTS and CDR2 is YDEGEE in the germline V gene. The CDR3 is made up of 17 amino acids. The V and J ends lost 0 bases and 3 bases, in that order; junction bases with no gene match: 10.

The chain has TRBV7-9 and TRBJ2-2; D could derive from TRBD1 or TRBD2 (5 bases each). Germline CDR1 SEHNR, CDR2 FQNEAQ (reference sequence). V shed 4 bases and J shed 0 bases, with 15 bases lying between them. The CDR3 runs to 17 residues. The CDR3 DNA follows: TGTGCCAGCAGCTATACCCGGGACGGCCCGAACACCGGGGAGCTGTTTTTT. Translated, it gives CASSYTRDGPNTGELFF.

V gene TRBV19 combines with J gene TRBJ2-5; possibly TRBD1 for D (5 bases). In germline, CDR1 is LNHDA, CDR2 SQIVND (reference sequence). This CDR3 spans 12 amino acids. V lost 7 bases and J lost 5, with 11 bases in between. The CDR3 DNA reads TGTGCCAGTACCTCTAGGGGTGAGACCCAGTACTTC. Its translation: CASTSRGETQYF.

The chain joins TRBV7-6 to TRBJ2-3; D gene uncertain. Germline V gene data show CDR1 as SGHVS and CDR2 as FNYEAQ. The CDR3 runs 13 residues. Between the trimmed V and J ends, which lost 2 bases and 5 bases, there was a span of 8 bases. For the CDR3, the DNA is TGTGCCAGCAGCTTAAGGATTCTAGATACGCAGTATTTT. Its protein is CASSLRILDTQYF.

The rearrangement joins TRBV27 to TRBJ2-6; D is undetermined. Germline CDR1 MNHEY, CDR2 SMNVEV (reference sequence). Trimming shortened V by 5 bases and J by 0 bases, and 5 bases separated the two germline ends. There are 14 residues in the CDR3. The CDR3 DNA reads TGTGCCAGCAGTGCCTTCTCTGGGGCCAACGTCCTGACTTTC. This sequence encodes CASSAFSGANVLTF.

This rearrangement joins TRBV7-2 to TRBJ2-1, with 8 nucleotides matching TRBD2. The CDR3 has 16 amino acids. Germline CDR1 SGHTA, CDR2 FQGNSA. The V and J ends lost 5 bases and 7 bases, in that order; junction bases with no gene match: 13. The chain's CDR3 is CASSPPGAGEPNEQFF. Here the CDR3 DNA reads TGTGCCAGCAGCCCGCCGGGAGCGGGAGAACCTAATGAGCAGTTCTTC. The full variable domain, rest sourced from reference TRBV7-2 and TRBJ2-1, is GAGVSQSPSNKVTEKGKDVELRCDPISGHTALYWYRQSLGQGLEFLIYFQGNSAPDKSGLPSDRFSAERTGGSVSTLTIQRTQQEDSAVYLCASSPPGAGEPNEQFFGPGTRLTVL.

This chain uses TRBV5-1 with TRBJ1-1; D may be TRBD1 (6 bases). The CDR3 runs to 14 residues. V dropped 0 bases and J dropped 7 bases, with 13 bases sitting between them. The V gene's germline CDR1 is SGHRS and CDR2 YFSETQ. The CDR3 loop reads CASSLEGGSGEAFF. The CDR3, as DNA: TGCGCCAGCAGCTTGGAAGGGGGGAGCGGTGAAGCTTTCTTT.

The V call is TRBV7-9, the J call TRBJ2-2; possibly TRBD2 for D (6 bases). This CDR3 has 16 residues. The ends were cut back, 5 bases at V and 3 bases at J, with 16 bases in the middle. Germline V gene sequence: CDR1 SEHNR, CDR2 FQNEAQ (reference sequence). CDR3 protein: CASSPPGGTYTGELFF. As DNA, the CDR3 is TGTGCCAGCAGCCCCCCCGGCGGGACCTACACCGGGGAGCTGTTTTTT.

As DNA, the CDR3 is TGTGCCAGCAGCTTCCGGGGGGGGACTACCTACGAGCAGTACTTC. Protein sequence: CASSFRGGTTYEQYF. The chain uses TRBV13 and TRBJ2-7; 8 bases map to TRBD2. From germline, CDR1 is PRHDT and CDR2 FYEKMQ (reference sequence). This CDR3 comprises 15 residues. V trimming: 3 bases; J trimming: 2 bases; junction bases outside the gene matches: 6.